The source of this T cell receptor beta chain is a study of cytomegalovirus exposure and HLA in healthy donors. Study background: The 110 or so validation repertoires were produced on the same platform as the roughly 690 repertoires of the first cohort. This was reported in a later analysis. Study findings and constraints: Reportedly, diagnosis of cytomegalovirus status by the classifier showed high specificity and sensitivity. According to the study, 160 or so TCR beta chains were cytomegalovirus-associated.

On this clone itself: Its antigen is undetermined.

The table came from immunoSEQ multiplex PCR; TCRdb's copy has only in-frame clones and leaves some out. The top ten hold 7.2% of the sample, which has some 170,000 clones, around 86% seen once. V lost 6 bases to trimming and J lost 3 bases, with 11 bases between them. The CDR3 contains 13 residues. CDR1 is KGHSH and CDR2 is LQKENI in the germline V gene. The sequenced material came from PBMCs. This sequence originates from a man younger than 40 in good health and CMV-seropositive. The chain employs TRBV18 and TRBJ2-5; no firm D call. CDR3 in DNA: TGTGCCAGCTCCCTTCTAGGTAAAGAGACCCAGTACTTC. Its translation is CASSLLGKETQYF.